This T cell receptor (beta chain) appears in the sequencing data of a study of blood T cells in healthy people across ages. This clonotype was observed a handful of times. The CDR3 runs 15 residues. Germline V lookup: CDR1 KGHSH, CDR2 LQKENI. The authors ran a second PCR of 7 to 11 cycles using a sample-barcoded 5' primer and a J-beta primer mix. Researchers report that a template-switch adaptor with 12 random nucleotides tagged each cDNA molecule. TCRdb re-analysed the 5' RACE reads in MiXCR, keeping a single row per CDR3 protein. The sample shows 1,500,000 or so distinct CDR3 sequences, approximately 59% of them seen only once.

This sequence originates from a young man in good health. The chain employs TRBV18 and TRBJ2-7; perhaps TRBD1 as D (7 bases). The J call is uncertain, as TRBJ2-5 better fits the DNA end. Sequencing was performed on blood. The CDR3 bases are TGTGCCAGCTCACCCCGACAGGGACTCAAAGAGACCCAGTACTTC. Protein: CASSPRQGLKETQYF.